This T cell receptor (beta chain) was found in a study of shared clonotypes between healthy human individuals. As for the study in general: Donor ages ranged 18 to 49 years: a couple of women, a few men. Each donor's CD4 naive and CD4 memory cells filled three plates apiece, CD8 naive two, and CD8 memory one. General observations from the study: A limitation of the genetic and exposure-history diversity represented arose from few donors. A generally larger estimated richness was seen in naive subsets than in memory subsets.

The method was immunoSEQ multiplex PCR; TCRdb's version includes in-frame clones alone and lacks a portion of them. The sample shows 450,000 to 700,000 clones, just under 97% of them seen only once. To note about this clone: No antigen is known for it.

Positive CCR7 selection of CD45RO-negative cells yielded the naive CD8 cells, and terminally differentiated effector memory CD45RA+ cells were excluded. The CDR3 extends over 16 amino acids. Germline loops: CDR1 MNHEY, CDR2 SMNVEV (reference sequence). The J segment lost 2 bases and the V segment lost 2 bases, leaving 0 bases of the junction unmatched. Sequencing was performed on naive CD8+ T cells sorted from blood. The source is a woman in her 30s in good health. V and J are TRBV27 and TRBJ2-1, with 13 bases aligning to TRBD2. The CDR3 DNA follows: TGTGCCAGCAGTTTAGGGACTAGCGGGACCTACAATGAGCAGTTCTTC. Its protein product is CASSLGTSGTYNEQFF.